This TCR beta chain appears in the sequencing data of a study of blood T cell repertoires in COVID-19. For the study at large: The United States, Italy and Spain provided the acute and convalescent COVID-19 samples.

Clones were read by immunoSEQ multiplex PCR, and TCRdb kept only the in-frame ones, dropping some. This sample yields around 100,000 clones, of which approximately 81% are seen a single time; 1.5% to 1.7% belongs to the top ten. Trimming cost V 3 bases and J 4 bases; bases outside gene matches: 6. The germline CDR1 and CDR2 sequences are SGHRS and YFSETQ. CDR3 length equals 16 residues. The material sequenced was peripheral blood. The rearrangement links TRBV5-1 to TRBJ2-3; 12 bases map to TRBD1. This clonotype originated in a man in his fifties or sixties with acute or convalescent COVID-19. This CDR3 reads CASSWGQGAFADTQYF. In DNA, the CDR3 is TGCGCCAGCAGCTGGGGACAGGGGGCTTTTGCAGATACGCAGTATTTT.